This T cell receptor beta chain is drawn from a study of cytotoxic CD8 clonotypes in ibrutinib-treated CLL. This clone was observed once. Assay: immunoSEQ multiplex PCR; the TCRdb copy retains only in-frame clones and omits some. The sample comprises hundreds of thousands of clones, around four fifths of which are singletons, and under 8.5% rests with the top ten. The CDR3 loop spans 15 amino acids. Per the germline V gene, CDR1 is SNHLY and CDR2 is FYNNEI. Trimming removed 6 bases at V and 1 base at J, with 15 bases between. The sample in question was PBMCs, obtained before ibrutinib treatment. The rearrangement uses TRBV2 and TRBJ1-1, with unresolved D. The receptor was derived from a human donor with chronic lymphocytic leukemia. CDR3 sequence: CASRLARAGNTEAFF. The CDR3 DNA reads as TGTGCCAGCAGACTGGCGAGGGCCGGGAACACTGAAGCTTTCTTT.